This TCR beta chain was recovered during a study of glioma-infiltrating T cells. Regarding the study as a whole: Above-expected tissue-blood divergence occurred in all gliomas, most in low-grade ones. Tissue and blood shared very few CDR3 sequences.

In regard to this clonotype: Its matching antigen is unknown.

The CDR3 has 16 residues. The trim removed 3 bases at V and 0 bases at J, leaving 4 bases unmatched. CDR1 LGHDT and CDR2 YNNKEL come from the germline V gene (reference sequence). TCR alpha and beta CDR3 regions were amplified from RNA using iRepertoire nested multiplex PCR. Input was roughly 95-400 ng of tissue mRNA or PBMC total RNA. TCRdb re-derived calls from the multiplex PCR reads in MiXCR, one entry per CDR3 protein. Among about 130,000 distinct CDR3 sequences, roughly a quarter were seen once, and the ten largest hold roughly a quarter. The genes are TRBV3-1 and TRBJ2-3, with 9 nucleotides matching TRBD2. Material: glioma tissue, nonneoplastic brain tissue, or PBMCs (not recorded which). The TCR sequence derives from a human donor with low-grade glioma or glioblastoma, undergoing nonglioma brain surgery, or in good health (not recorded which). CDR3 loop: CASSHLLAGSTDTQYF. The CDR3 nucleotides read TGTGCCAGCAGCCACCTACTAGCGGGTAGCACAGATACGCAGTATTTT.